This T cell receptor (beta chain) originates from a study of T cells after posttransplantation cyclophosphamide. Clones were sequenced by immunoSEQ multiplex PCR, and TCRdb holds only the in-frame ones, with some missing. The sample lists about 24,000 clones, 86% seen once, with roughly 6.3% in the top ten. Comment on this clone: What it binds is unknown.

Broader study findings: Recipient CMV seropositivity and CMV reactivation strongly tracked TRB clonality. Tissue-infiltrating T cells from skin or gut overlapped little with blood T cells. Later blood repertoires were often dominated by clones from the donor CD8+ memory compartment.

The TCR comes from a woman in her sixties or seventies with a blood cancer, CMV-positive, and with a related stem cell donor. Sequenced material: PBMCs.

DNA of the CDR3: TGTGCCAGCAGCTTGGCGCGGGAGAGCTCCTACAATGAGCAGTTCTTC. Protein: CASSLARESSYNEQFF. This rearrangement joins TRBV5-6 to TRBJ2-1; TRBD2 aligns across 7 bases. This CDR3 has 16 amino acids. Germline V gene sequence: CDR1 SGHDT, CDR2 YYEEEE. Losses at the gene ends were 0 bases for V and 0 bases for J; bases not matched to a gene: 3.